This TCR beta chain was identified during a study of blood T cell repertoires in COVID-19. For the study at large: Whether acute or convalescent, the COVID-19 samples came from the United States, Italy and Spain.

In germline, CDR1 is SGHDT, CDR2 YYEEEE. V was pared by 6 bases and J by 3 bases, with 16 bases between. This CDR3 contains 14 residues. Using immunoSEQ multiplex PCR, the repertoire was profiled, and TCRdb retains in-frame clones only, with some absent. The sample records roughly 440,000 clones, around 88% being singletons. This TCR derives from a woman between 50 and 59 years old with COVID-19, enrolled during active disease. J is TRBJ2-7 and V is TRBV5-6; the D gene is possibly TRBD2 (7 bases). Material for sequencing was peripheral blood. CDR3 amino acids: CASTPKGGFYEQYF. The DNA of the CDR3 is TGTGCCAGCACCCCGAAGGGGGGGTTCTACGAGCAGTACTTC.